This T cell receptor (beta chain) was retrieved from a study of blood T cell repertoires in COVID-19. Looked up from germline, CDR1 is SGHTA and CDR2 is FQGNSA. Germline trimming cut 5 bases from V and 6 bases from J; bases unmatched to any gene: 5. This CDR3 comprises 14 residues. Methods used by the authors: Estimation of nucleated cell counts was performed using reference gene primer amplification. The data were produced by immunoSEQ multiplex PCR, yet TCRdb's version contains in-frame clones alone and is incomplete. V, J and clone size are taken as reported in that table, and D and trimming were inferred from the DNA itself. The top ten clones hold less than 8% of a sample with more than 95,000 clones, roughly 90% of them seen once.

The sample taken for sequencing was peripheral blood. The clonotype originates from a man between 50 and 59 years old with acute or convalescent COVID-19. The chain has TRBV7-2 and TRBJ2-1, with 9 bases that match TRBD2. The CDR3 DNA sequence: TGTGCCAGCAGCCCATCTAGCGGGACCAATGAGCAGTTCTTC. Translating it yields CASSPSSGTNEQFF.